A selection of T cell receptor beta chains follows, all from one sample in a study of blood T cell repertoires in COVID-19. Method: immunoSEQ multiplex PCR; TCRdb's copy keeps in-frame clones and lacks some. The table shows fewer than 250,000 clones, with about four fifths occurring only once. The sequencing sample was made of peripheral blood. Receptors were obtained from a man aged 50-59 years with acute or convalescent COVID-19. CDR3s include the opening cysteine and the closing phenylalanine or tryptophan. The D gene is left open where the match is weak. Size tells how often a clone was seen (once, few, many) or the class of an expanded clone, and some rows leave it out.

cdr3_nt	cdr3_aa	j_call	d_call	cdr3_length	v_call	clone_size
TGTGCCAGCAGCTTGTGGGACAGGGATCCCTATGGCTACACCTTC	CASSLWDRDPYGYTF	TRBJ1-2	TRBD1	15	TRBV5-6	.
TGTGCCTGGAGTGGGACAGGGAAACACGAGCAGTACTTC	CAWSGTGKHEQYF	TRBJ2-7	TRBD1	13	TRBV30	few
TGTGCCAGCAGCAACAAGCGGGGGGGCCTTACAGATACGCAGTATTTT	CASSNKRGGLTDTQYF	TRBJ2-3	TRBD2	16	TRBV5-6	.
TGTGCCAGTAGTACCCCCGCCCCGGGACACGGGGGCTACACCTTC	CASSTPAPGHGGYTF	TRBJ1-2	.	15	TRBV19	.
TGTGCCAGTATCCACAGCGGGGGGCCTGGGAACATTCAGTACTTC	CASIHSGGPGNIQYF	TRBJ2-4	TRBD2	15	TRBV19	.
TGTGCTAGCAGCCCCCTGACAGGGAACACCGGGGAGCTGTTTTTT	CASSPLTGNTGELFF	TRBJ2-2	.	15	TRBV7-7	.
TGCAGCGTTGCCCCGGGACTGAGGAACACTGAAGCTTTCTTT	CSVAPGLRNTEAFF	TRBJ1-1	.	14	TRBV29-1	.
TGTGCCAGTAGTACTCTCGTTCCCTCTGGAAACACCATATATTTT	CASSTLVPSGNTIYF	TRBJ1-3	.	15	TRBV19	.
TGTGCCAGCAGCTTACGGACAGGGGCTTACAATGAGCAGTTCTTC	CASSLRTGAYNEQFF	TRBJ2-1	TRBD1	15	TRBV7-9	.
TGTGCCAGCAGCCTCTTTACAGGGGGTGGGGAGCAGTACTTC	CASSLFTGGGEQYF	TRBJ2-7	TRBD1	14	TRBV13	.
TGCAGCGTCGCTGCCGGCTCCTACAATGAGCAGTTCTTC	CSVAAGSYNEQFF	TRBJ2-1	.	13	TRBV29-1	.
TGTGCCAGCAGTTTCGATTTGAGGGCCCCCGTAATCTATGGCTACACCTTC	CASSFDLRAPVIYGYTF	TRBJ1-2	.	17	TRBV28	.
TGTGCCAGCAGCTTAGCAGGACAGGGAGAGCAGGGCTACACCTTC	CASSLAGQGEQGYTF	TRBJ1-2	TRBD1	15	TRBV11-2	.
TGTGCCAGCGGTTTTGGGGCGAGGCAAGAGACCCAGTACTTC	CASGFGARQETQYF	TRBJ2-5	.	14	TRBV10-3	.
TGCGCCAGCAGCTTGGGCCCCGAGGATCAGCCCCAGCATTTT	CASSLGPEDQPQHF	TRBJ1-5	.	14	TRBV5-1	.
TGTGCCAGCAGCCTACGGACAGGGACTGGGGGTGAGCAGTTCTTC	CASSLRTGTGGEQFF	TRBJ2-1	TRBD1	15	TRBV5-4	.
TGCGCCAGCAGCCTTGGACAGGGAGCTTATGGCTACACCTTC	CASSLGQGAYGYTF	TRBJ1-2	TRBD1	14	TRBV5-1	.
TGTGCCAGCAGCCATTCGTTGGGGACAGGGAACCTCTACGAGCAGTACTTC	CASSHSLGTGNLYEQYF	TRBJ2-7	TRBD1	17	TRBV14	.
TGCGCCAGCAGCTTGGATGCGGGAGTTAGGTCCGGGGAGCTGTTTTTT	CASSLDAGVRSGELFF	TRBJ2-2	TRBD2	16	TRBV5-1	.
TGCGCCAGCAGCTTGAGCGGGGGGTATGTAGATACGCAGTATTTT	CASSLSGGYVDTQYF	TRBJ2-3	TRBD2	15	TRBV5-1	once
TGCGCCAGCAGCCAACTCCTTCGTGGGCTTGCAACTAATGAAAAACTGTTTTTT	CASSQLLRGLATNEKLFF	TRBJ1-4	.	18	TRBV4-1	once
TGTGCCAGCAGCCCCTCACTAGCGGGAAGCTCCTACGAGCAGTACTTC	CASSPSLAGSSYEQYF	TRBJ2-7	TRBD2	16	TRBV11-3	.
TGTGCCAGCAGTCTAGCCGGAGGAAATACCGGGGAGCTGTTTTTT	CASSLAGGNTGELFF	TRBJ2-2	.	15	TRBV4-2	.
TGCGCCAGCAGCCACCCCGCTAGTGGTGAGACCCAGTACTTC	CASSHPASGETQYF	TRBJ2-5	.	14	TRBV4-1	.
TGCGCCAGCAGCTTGGATGGCCCCAATCAGCCCCAGCATTTT	CASSLDGPNQPQHF	TRBJ1-5	.	14	TRBV5-1	.
TGCAGCGTTCGGGACAGCCCCTCTGGAAACACCATATATTTT	CSVRDSPSGNTIYF	TRBJ1-3	TRBD1	14	TRBV29-1	.
TGCGCCAGCAGCCAAAACAGGGGTGCTAGCGGGAGCAATGAGCAGTTCTTC	CASSQNRGASGSNEQFF	TRBJ2-1	TRBD2	17	TRBV4-1	few
TGTGCCAGCAGCCCCTCCCCGCAGGAGACCCAGTACTTC	CASSPSPQETQYF	TRBJ2-5	.	13	TRBV7-3	.
TGTGCCAGCAGCTTGGATCCTAGCGGGACATACGAGCAGTACTTC	CASSLDPSGTYEQYF	TRBJ2-7	TRBD2	15	TRBV5-4	.
TGTGCCAGCAAGCATCAGGGGAAGAATATCTATGGCTACACCTTC	CASKHQGKNIYGYTF	TRBJ1-2	.	15	TRBV27	.
TGCGCCAGCAGCAGCGCAGGGGCGCACTATGGCTACACCTTC	CASSSAGAHYGYTF	TRBJ1-2	.	14	TRBV5-1	.
TGTGCCAGCAGCTTAAAGAGGTTCGGAGTATATTTCTTC	CASSLKRFGVYFF	TRBJ2-7	.	13	TRBV5-6	.
TGTGCCAGCAGCCCCCGGCAGGGGGTCTACAATGAGCAGTTCTTC	CASSPRQGVYNEQFF	TRBJ2-1	TRBD1	15	TRBV11-3	.
TGTGCCTGGAGTGTACTTCGGTCGGGAAACACCATATATTTT	CAWSVLRSGNTIYF	TRBJ1-3	.	14	TRBV30	once
TGTGCCAGTAGTTTGGGACCCCCAGGGGAAAACCAAGAGACCCAGTACTTC	CASSLGPPGENQETQYF	TRBJ2-5	.	17	TRBV19	.
TGTGCCAGCAGTTTCCACGGTCGAAATCAGCCCCAGCATTTT	CASSFHGRNQPQHF	TRBJ1-5	.	14	TRBV28	.
TGCGCCAGCAGCCCGACAGGGGGTCGGAATTCACCCCTCCACTTT	CASSPTGGRNSPLHF	TRBJ1-6	TRBD1	15	TRBV5-1	.
TGCGCCAGCAGTGAGTGGGGCCTCTCTGGAAACACCATATATTTT	CASSEWGLSGNTIYF	TRBJ1-3	.	15	TRBV10-2	few
TGTGCTAGTGGTTTCGCCAGGGGGTTTAACTATGGCTACACCTTC	CASGFARGFNYGYTF	TRBJ1-2	TRBD1	15	TRBV12-5	.
TGTGCCAGCAGCCAAGAGATCTTGACAGCCGGATACGAGCAGTACTTC	CASSQEILTAGYEQYF	TRBJ2-7	.	16	TRBV14	.
TGCGCCAGCAGCTTACCCCGGACGGGGTCTCAGAATGAGCAGTTCTTC	CASSLPRTGSQNEQFF	TRBJ2-1	.	16	TRBV5-1	.
TGTGCCACCTCGTATCAGGGTGAAGCTTTCTTT	CATSYQGEAFF	TRBJ1-1	.	11	TRBV24-1	.
TGCGCCAGCAGCTTGGGTGCAGGGCATTGGGAGACCCAGTACTTC	CASSLGAGHWETQYF	TRBJ2-5	.	15	TRBV5-1	few
TGTGCCAGCAGTTATAGTTCGGAGACCCAGTACTTC	CASSYSSETQYF	TRBJ2-5	.	12	TRBV6-2/TRBV6-3	.
TGCAGCGTTGAAGAATGGCCTTTGGGGGGGGGTGAGCAGTTCTTC	CSVEEWPLGGGEQFF	TRBJ2-1	TRBD2	15	TRBV29-1	.
TGTGCCAGCAGCTCGGACCCGGACAGCCTAGAAGCTTTCTTT	CASSSDPDSLEAFF	TRBJ1-1	.	14	TRBV7-9	.